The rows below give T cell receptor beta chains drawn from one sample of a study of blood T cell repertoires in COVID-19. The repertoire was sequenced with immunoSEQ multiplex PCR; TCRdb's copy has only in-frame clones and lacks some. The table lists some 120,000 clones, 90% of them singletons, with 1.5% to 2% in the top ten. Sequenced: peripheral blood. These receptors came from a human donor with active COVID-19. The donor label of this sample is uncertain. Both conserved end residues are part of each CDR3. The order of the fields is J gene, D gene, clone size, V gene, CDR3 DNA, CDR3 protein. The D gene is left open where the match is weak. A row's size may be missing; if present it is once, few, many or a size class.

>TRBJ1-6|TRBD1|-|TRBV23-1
TGCGCCAGCAGTCAATCTTTCAGGGACAGGACAAATTCACCCCTCCACTTT
CASSQSFRDRTNSPLHF
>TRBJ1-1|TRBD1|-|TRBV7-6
TGTGCCAGCAGCTACAGGGGTTCTCACACTGAAGCTTTCTTT
CASSYRGSHTEAFF
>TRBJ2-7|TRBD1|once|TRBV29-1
TGCAGCGTTGCTGGACAGGGGGCATACGAGCAGTACTTC
CSVAGQGAYEQYF
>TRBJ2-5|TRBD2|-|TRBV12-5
TGTGCTAGTGGTCCGCGGGGGGGACAAGAGACCCAGTACTTC
CASGPRGGQETQYF
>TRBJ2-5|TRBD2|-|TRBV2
TGTGCCAGCGGACTAGCGGGGGGTGGGCACCAAGAGACCCAGTACTTC
CASGLAGGGHQETQYF
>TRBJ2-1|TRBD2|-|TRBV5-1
TGCGCCAGCAGGGACCAAAGACTGGCGGGGGGTTACAATGAGCAGTTCTTC
CASRDQRLAGGYNEQFF
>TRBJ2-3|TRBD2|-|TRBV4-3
TGCGCCAGCAGCCAAGCCCCTAGCGGGGGGCCAGATACGCAGTATTTT
CASSQAPSGGPDTQYF
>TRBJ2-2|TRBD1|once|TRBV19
TGTGCCACTCGACAACCGGGACAGAAAAACACCGGGGAGCTGTTTTTT
CATRQPGQKNTGELFF
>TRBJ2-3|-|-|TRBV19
TGTGCCAGTAAGGGGGTGGGCACAGATACGCAGTATTTT
CASKGVGTDTQYF
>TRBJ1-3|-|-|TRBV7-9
TGTGCCAGCACGCCTCAGGGCAGGGGAAACACCATATATTTT
CASTPQGRGNTIYF
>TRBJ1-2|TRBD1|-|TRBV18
TGTGCCAGCTCACCAGACAGGGAGAGCCTAGGCCACTATGGCTACACCTTC
CASSPDRESLGHYGYTF
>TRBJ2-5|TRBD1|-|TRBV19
TGTGCCAGTAGCCCAGGGGGCGTCCAGACCCAGTACTTC
CASSPGGVQTQYF
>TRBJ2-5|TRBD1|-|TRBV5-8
TGTGCCAGCAGCCGAGGGACAGGTGGGGGGCCGATCCAAGAGACCCAGTACTTC
CASSRGTGGGPIQETQYF
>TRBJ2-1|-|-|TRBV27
TGTGCCAGCAGTGAACGACAGGTCTTTCACAATGAGCAGTTCTTC
CASSERQVFHNEQFF